The rows below give T cell receptor beta chains drawn from one sample of a study of CD8 T cells in Susac syndrome. TCRdb redid the calling of the immunoSEQ multiplex PCR reads with MiXCR, one entry per CDR3 protein. The profile shows 300,000 to 350,000 distinct CDR3 sequences, approximately 90% of them singletons. Sequencing input: CD4+ T cells from PBMCs. The receptor set was obtained from a human donor with multiple sclerosis. CDR3s include the opening cysteine and the closing phenylalanine or tryptophan. The D gene is left open where the match is weak. Not all rows give a size; the values are once, few, many and, for expanded clones, a class.

size	D	J	V	DNA	CDR3
once	NA	TRBJ1-2	TRBV10-3	TGTGCCACCCGGGGTTTGGGCTTCTATGGCTACACCTTC	CATRGLGFYGYTF
NA	TRBD1	TRBJ1-3	TRBV7-3	TGTGCCAGCAGCTACGGGACAGACTCTGGAAACACCATATATTTT	CASSYGTDSGNTIYF
NA	NA	TRBJ2-1	TRBV6-5	TGTGCCAGCATTGGCACTAGGAAGCAGTTCTTC	CASIGTRKQFF
NA	NA	TRBJ2-1	TRBV7-9	TGTGCCAGCAGCCAAGCTGGGACGCGCGGGTCATTTGGTGAGCAGTTCTTC	CASSQAGTRGSFGEQFF
NA	TRBD1	TRBJ1-1	TRBV29-1	TGCAGCGTCCGGGACAGGGGGCTCTGGGTCGAAGCTTTCTTT	CSVRDRGLWVEAFF
NA	TRBD2	TRBJ2-1	TRBV5-1	TGCGCCAGCAGCGAGCATCAGACTAGCGGGAGTCCAAATGAGCAGTTCTTC	CASSEHQTSGSPNEQFF
NA	NA	TRBJ2-3	TRBV7-9	TGTGCCAGCAGCCCAGCCAGAATAGTAGATACGCAGTATTTT	CASSPARIVDTQYF
NA	TRBD2	TRBJ2-7	TRBV2	TGTGCCAGTTGCAGGACTAGCATCAACGAGCAGTACTTC	CASCRTSINEQYF
NA	NA	TRBJ2-1	TRBV5-4	TGTGCCAGCAGCGCCCGCCGAGGGCCCCGTGAGCAGTTCTTC	CASSARRGPREQFF
NA	NA	TRBJ1-1	TRBV19	TGTGCCAGTAGGAATCAGGGACCTAACACTGAAGCTTTCTTT	CASRNQGPNTEAFF
NA	TRBD1	TRBJ2-7	TRBV27	TGTGCCAGCAACCTCCACAGGGGGCTGGTAGAGCAGTACTTC	CASNLHRGLVEQYF
once	NA	TRBJ1-2	TRBV29-1	TGCAGTGGGTCGGCAGGCTATGGCTACACCTTC	CSGSAGYGYTF
few	TRBD2	TRBJ2-1	TRBV19	TGTGCCAGTAGTATCAATCGCGGGGGGGCCGGGAATGAGCAGTTCTTC	CASSINRGGAGNEQFF
NA	NA	TRBJ2-3	TRBV6-4	TGTGCCAGCAAGACTGGGGAGGCCTCAGATACGCAGTATTTT	CASKTGEASDTQYF
once	NA	TRBJ1-2	TRBV14	TGTGCCAGCAGCCGACAAAGGGGACCCTATGGCTACACCTTC	CASSRQRGPYGYTF
once	TRBD1	TRBJ1-1	TRBV28	TGTGCCAGCAGTTTTTCGACAGGGAGGGTAGCTTTCTTT	CASSFSTGRVAFF
NA	NA	TRBJ2-6	TRBV2	TGTGCCAGCCGAACTCAGGGGGCCAACGTCCTGACTTTC	CASRTQGANVLTF
NA	NA	TRBJ1-1	TRBV12-3/TRBV12-4	TGTGCCAGCAGTTTTGTACAGGAAGCTTTCTTT	CASSFVQEAFF
NA	NA	TRBJ2-7	TRBV2	TGTGCCAGCAGACTTGAGGGAAGGGCGAGAGGGCACTACGAGCAGTACTTC	CASRLEGRARGHYEQYF
NA	NA	TRBJ2-7	TRBV7-2	TGTGCCAGCAGCTTGGGACGATCCTACGAGCAGTACTTC	CASSLGRSYEQYF
NA	TRBD2	TRBJ2-3	TRBV7-2	TGTGCCAGCAGCTTCGCGAGCGGGGAGGGCACAGATACGCAGTATTTT	CASSFASGEGTDTQYF
NA	TRBD2	TRBJ2-3	TRBV6-5	TGTGCCAGCAGAGACGGGACTAGTGGCACAGATACGCAGTATTTT	CASRDGTSGTDTQYF